This TCR beta chain was profiled in a study of beta chain features in type 1 diabetes listed by TCRdb under 2018. Notes on the research overall: Mean age, gender distribution, total cell number and subset yield were not different between patients and healthy donors. The study compared the TCRB repertoires of sorted circulating CD4+ T cell subsets in recently diagnosed type 1 diabetes patients with those in matched healthy donors. A total of roughly 99,000,000 sorted cells were examined across all samples, and the number of cells per subset was strongly correlated with RNA yield. Whereas all 30 or so donors provided naive and central memory subsets, regulatory and stem cell-like memory subsets were isolated from just 8 patients and about 8 healthy donors. Study-wide findings and limitations: Because cDNA rather than genomic DNA was sequenced, highly expressing activated cells could have been over-represented, although no difference in activation and CD3 levels was found between groups. Shorter templates might be favored by PCR, yet because patient and control samples were amplified and corrected together, any such skew would affect both groups equally. Fewer insertions and more nucleotide deletions at VDJ recombination sites were observed in patients with type 1 diabetes, implying thymic rearrangement abnormalities. Type 1 diabetes patients showed a moderate but significant shortening of TCRB CDR3 length in all four CD4+ subsets. The naive, central memory and regulatory TCRB repertoires appeared to resemble one another more closely among patients than among healthy donors. Only small numbers of individuals were included in the HLA sub-analyses, which left unresolved whether HLA type had any influence on TCRB rearrangement.

All of the isolated RNA was reverse transcribed with the High Capacity cDNA Reverse Transcription Kit, so expressed TCRB transcripts were sequenced. Naive, central memory and regulatory T cell samples underwent deep immunoSEQ sequencing, averaging around 3.7 million total reads per sample. Sorted cells were lysed in RLT buffer and RNA was extracted with DNase-treated RNeasy Micro or Mini kits, depending on cell number. To prevent cross-contamination, each cell subset was processed individually, whereas patient and healthy donor samples were processed jointly. Using the immunoSEQ multiplex PCR, TCRB sequences were amplified from cDNA into 87-bp fragments spanning the CDR3 region. Sequencing of the amplicons was performed on the Illumina HiSeq platform. From the authors' description of their analysis: PCR bias was computationally corrected using synthetic template baselines, reads within Hamming distance 2 were collapsed, and singletons that could not be merged were discarded. Reads were aligned against IMGT so that V, D and J genes, CDR3 length and insertions or deletions at six rearrangement sites could be assigned. Within each subset, clonotype counts were normalized to sorted cell number, after which true diversity and Gini coefficients were computed with the tcR R package. The overlap coefficient, calculated on TCRB nucleotide sequences, was used to quantify repertoire sharing. Sourced from immuneACCESS, this table was stored by TCRdb with only in-frame sequences that have V and J called. A share of the clones is absent; for the studies checked, an unresolved V gene accounts for under half, and the remainder has no known explanation. V and J calls and clone size are given by that table; D and trimming were obtained from the DNA. The sample has around 290,000 clones on record, 7% to 9% of them singletons. The ten largest clones represent roughly 1% of the sample.

A word on this clone: Its cognate antigen has yet to be identified. Base qualities are not recorded, but no much larger clone differs from it by a single base.

From each donor, a single peripheral blood sample of approximately 110 mL on average was drawn into heparinised tubes. A BD FACSAria II and a panel including CD45RO, CCR7, CD25, CD127, CD95 and CD27 were used to sort naive, central memory, regulatory and stem cell-like memory CD4+ T cells. Purity was above 95% for every sorted population. PBMCs were isolated right away by Lymphoprep density gradient centrifugation and were stained directly, without culture. So that batch effects would be minimized, each experiment stained and sorted samples in pairs, pairing one healthy donor with one patient. Compared with germline, V lacks 4 bases and J lacks 4 bases; bases without a gene match: 7. From the cysteine up to the phenylalanine, the CDR3 has a length of 14 residues. The kept DNA is CDR3 alone, 42 bases in frame from the first base. CDR1 and CDR2, per the germline V gene, are SQVTM and ANQGSEA.

Input material: central memory CD4+ T cells from blood. This receptor was obtained from a young woman in good health. This chain joins TRBV29-1 to TRBJ1-1, with 9 bases in between that match TRBD1. CDR3 protein: CSVAHGQGITEAFF. The DNA is TGCAGCGTTGCCCACGGACAGGGGATCACTGAAGCTTTCTTT.